This T cell receptor beta chain derives from a study of T-cell reconstitution after alpha-beta-depleted transplantation in children. During its preparation, the TCRbeta library received unique molecular identifiers. MiXCR, applied by TCRdb to the PCR reads, yields one record per CDR3 protein. This sample carries around 600,000 distinct CDR3 sequences, approximately 16% of them seen once, and the ten largest clones take approximately 1%. In germline, CDR1 is LGHNA, CDR2 YSLEER. Trimming pared 0 bases from V and 6 bases from J, leaving 17 bases between. This CDR3 comprises 16 residues. The chain carries TRBV4-3 and TRBJ1-1; D not resolved. This sequence was found in a human donor who donated a stem cell graft to a child with acute myeloid leukemia. The source material was PBMCs from the stem cell graft donor, sampled from the stem cell graft. DNA for the CDR3: TGCGCCAGCAGCCAAGATTCCCGGGGAGGCGTCGCTGAAGCTTTCTTT. Translating it yields CASSQDSRGGVAEAFF.